The next 22 T cell receptor beta chains were all read from a single sample in a study of shared clonotypes between healthy human individuals. The table came from immunoSEQ multiplex PCR; TCRdb's copy has only in-frame clones and leaves some out. The table has roughly 2.1 million clones, under 95% seen once. The naive CD8 subset, CD45RO-negative cells positively selected for CCR7, excluded terminally differentiated effector memory CD45RA+ cells. Input material: naive CD8+ T cells from PBMCs. Receptor source: a man aged 18-30 years in good health. Some clones in this sample may be carry-over from other donors' samples.

This chain joins TRBV6-1 and TRBJ2-7, with D unresolved. Between the trimmed V and J ends, which lost 3 bases and 3 bases, there was a span of 6 bases. Germline CDR1 MNHNS, CDR2 SASEGT. The CDR3 loop spans 12 amino acids. The CDR3 sequence: CASSDRNYEQYF. The CDR3 DNA follows: TGTGCCAGCAGTGATCGGAACTACGAGCAGTACTTC.

The CDR3 sequence is CAIPGTSSTVGAGELFF. CDR3 sequence (DNA): TGTGCCATACCCGGGACATCGTCCACAGTCGGCGCCGGGGAGCTGTTTTTT. This rearrangement joins TRBV2 to TRBJ2-2, with D maybe TRBD1 (6 bases). The germline CDR1 and CDR2 sequences are SNHLY and FYNNEI. Trimming stripped 10 bases from V and 6 bases from J, with 27 bases between. The CDR3 runs 17 residues.

This chain links TRBV7-2 with TRBJ1-5; 8 nucleotides agree with TRBD1. CDR1 and CDR2 from the germline V gene are SGHTA and FQGNSA. With 6 bases clipped from V and 6 bases from J, the junction kept 10 bases outside the gene matches. The CDR3 runs to 15 residues. CDR3 coding DNA: TGTGCCAGCAGACGTAGACAGGGGCTGTTTCAGCCCCAGCATTTT. Encoded protein: CASRRRQGLFQPQHF.

As concerns this clone: Other DNA sequences from this sample encode an identical CDR3 as well. This chain joins TRBV9 and TRBJ2-1; D possibly corresponds to TRBD2 (6 bases). This CDR3 has 13 residues. V was cut by 0 bases and J by 8 bases, with 9 bases left in between. Germline assignment: CDR1 SGDLS and CDR2 YYNGEE. CDR3 sequence (DNA): TGTGCCAGCAGCGTAGCTACGGGGGATGAGCAGTTCTTC. Translating it yields CASSVATGDEQFF.

On this clone: One junction end disagrees with the germline gene, perhaps due to a read error. The J gene is TRBJ2-7, the V gene TRBV28; the D gene is possibly TRBD1 (6 bases). The germline gives CDR1 MDHEN, CDR2 SYDVKM. This CDR3 is 16 amino acids long. The CDR3 coding sequence is TGTGCCAGCAGGGAAAGCGACAGGCCGAACTCCTACGGGCAGTACTTC. Amino acids: CASRESDRPNSYGQYF.

The chain combines TRBV10-2 with TRBJ1-5, with D possibly being TRBD1 (5 bases). This CDR3 is 13 amino acids long. Trimming stripped 7 bases from V and 6 bases from J, with 13 bases between. CDR1 and CDR2 from the germline V gene are WSHSY and SAAADI. CDR3 protein: CASTSKGFQPQHF. The CDR3, as DNA: TGCGCCAGCACCTCTAAGGGGTTTCAGCCCCAGCATTTT.

The J gene is TRBJ2-1, the V gene TRBV5-1; no clear D. The CDR3 is made up of 13 amino acids. Trimming took off 0 bases at V and 7 bases at J, with 8 bases between the two ends. Germline assignment: CDR1 SGHRS and CDR2 YFSETQ. CDR3 region: CASSLGQTNEQFF. The CDR3 DNA reads as TGCGCCAGCAGCTTGGGCCAGACTAATGAGCAGTTCTTC.

Turning to this clone: The junction departs from the called germline gene at one end, perhaps through a read error. The chain carries TRBV28 and TRBJ2-7, with D perhaps matching TRBD2 (5 bases). This CDR3 is 15 amino acids long. CDR1 and CDR2 from the germline V gene are MDHEN and SYDVKM. CDR3 sequence reads: CASSPARAPSSEQYF. The CDR3 bases are TGTGCCAGCAGTCCTGCGCGGGCCCCCTCCTCCGAGCAGTACTTC.

The V call is TRBV7-9, the J call TRBJ2-2; 8 bases agree with TRBD1. Looked up from germline, CDR1 is SEHNR and CDR2 is FQNEAQ (reference sequence). This CDR3 has 15 residues. The J segment lost 6 bases and the V segment lost 3 bases, leaving 6 bases of the junction unmatched. CDR3 bases: TGTGCCAGCAGCTTCGGACAGGGAAGGTCCGGGGAGCTGTTTTTT. It translates to CASSFGQGRSGELFF.

As to this clone: This sample includes further DNA sequences coding for the same CDR3. This sequence joins TRBV18 and TRBJ2-7; the D gene is possibly TRBD2 (6 bases). The germline gives CDR1 KGHSH, CDR2 LQKENI. Trimming stripped 3 bases from V and 3 bases from J, with 9 bases between. This CDR3 spans 13 amino acids. The CDR3 protein is CASSPGGNYEQYF. The CDR3 nucleotides are TGTGCCAGCTCACCGGGCGGGAACTACGAGCAGTACTTC.

This chain joins TRBV9 and TRBJ2-7; TRBD1 aligns across 8 bases. The CDR3 runs 20 residues. V trimming: 4 bases; J trimming: 5 bases; junction bases outside the gene matches: 26. Germline values: CDR1 SGDLS, CDR2 YYNGEE. CDR3 sequence: CASSTRQGTVGGTSSNEQYF. The CDR3 region has the DNA TGTGCCAGCAGCACCCGACAGGGGACAGTCGGCGGGACCTCATCGAACGAGCAGTACTTC.

The rearrangement uses TRBV5-1 and TRBJ2-6; no clear D gene. The CDR3 has 14 amino acids. The germline gives CDR1 SGHRS, CDR2 YFSETQ. V lost 7 bases, J lost 3 bases, and 11 bases lay in between. Here the CDR3 reads CASSISVGANVLTF. In DNA, the CDR3 is TGCGCCAGCTCTATTTCCGTTGGGGCCAACGTCCTGACTTTC.

V is TRBV9 and J is TRBJ2-7; the match to TRBD1 covers 8 bases. J was trimmed by 5 bases and V by 4 bases; bases with no gene match: 8. Germline V gene data show CDR1 as SGDLS and CDR2 as YYNGEE. The CDR3 extends over 14 amino acids. The CDR3 spells CASSQDRANHEQYF. The CDR3 nucleotides are TGTGCCAGCAGCCAGGACAGGGCCAATCACGAGCAGTACTTC.

Remarks on this clone: At one boundary the junction diverges from the germline segment, which might be a read error. The V call is TRBV6-5, the J call TRBJ2-2, with TRBD1 matching 8 bases. This CDR3 is 14 amino acids long. Germline CDR1 reads MNHEY; CDR2 reads SVGAGI. The CDR3 coding sequence is TGCGGACAGGGCCCAAGGAGGGGTGCGGGGGAGCTGTTTTTT. It is translated as CGQGPRRGAGELFF.

This sequence joins TRBV10-3 and TRBJ1-3; D not certain. Per germline, CDR1 ENHRY and CDR2 SYGVKD. The CDR3 covers 13 residues. Trimming removed 5 bases at V and 1 base at J, with 6 bases between. The CDR3 nucleotides read TGTGCCATCAGTTACGGATCTGGAAACACCATATATTTT. Amino acid sequence: CAISYGSGNTIYF.

V is TRBV5-6 and J is TRBJ2-7, with D possibly being TRBD1 (6 bases). Germline V gene data show CDR1 as SGHDT and CDR2 as YYEEEE. This CDR3 spans 17 amino acids. Trimming took 0 bases from V and 5 from J, leaving 21 bases between them. CDR3 region: CASSLGVTRGRGDEQYF. The DNA of the CDR3 is TGTGCCAGCAGCTTGGGGGTGACCAGGGGTCGCGGAGACGAGCAGTACTTC.

V is TRBV27 and J is TRBJ2-2; D is undetermined. The ends were cut back, 3 bases at V and 6 bases at J, with 8 bases in the middle. Per the germline V gene, CDR1 is MNHEY and CDR2 is SMNVEV (reference sequence). This CDR3 contains 13 residues. The CDR3 DNA follows: TGTGCCAGCAGTTTCATCGGGCCCGGGGAGCTGTTTTTT. Protein sequence: CASSFIGPGELFF.

This rearrangement joins TRBV9 to TRBJ2-3; D is unclear. Trimming removed 1 base from V and 6 bases from J, with 18 bases in between. Per germline, CDR1 SGDLS and CDR2 YYNGEE. The CDR3 has 16 residues. The CDR3 bases are TGTGCCAGCAGCGTAAGTGGGCGGAGCCGTGCTGATACGCAGTATTTT. It yields the protein CASSVSGRSRADTQYF. Supplemented by reference TRBV9 and TRBJ2-3, the full variable domain reads DSGVTQTPKHLITATGQRVTLRCSPRSGDLSVYWYQQSLDQGLQFLIQYYNGEERAKGNILERFSAQQFPDLHSELNLSSLELGDSALYFCASSVSGRSRADTQYFGPGTRLTVL.

The chain joins TRBV5-4 to TRBJ1-1; maybe TRBD1 (6 bases). From germline, CDR1 is SGHNT and CDR2 YYREEE (reference sequence). The CDR3 loop spans 13 amino acids. The germline V and J ends were trimmed by 1 base and 7 bases, with 11 bases remaining between them. The CDR3 sequence: CASSLMGAGEAFF. The CDR3 region has the DNA TGTGCCAGCAGCTTGATGGGGGCGGGTGAAGCTTTCTTT. The entire variable domain, with the rest obtained from reference TRBV5-4 and TRBJ1-1, is as follows: ETGVTQSPTHLIKTRGQQVTLRCSSQSGHNTVSWYQQALGQGPQFIFQYYREEENGRGNFPPRFSGLQFPNYSSELNVNALELDDSALYLCASSLMGAGEAFFGQGTRLTVV.

V and J are TRBV19 and TRBJ2-1, with D possibly being TRBD2 (7 bases). Trimming cost V 0 bases and J 7 bases, with 16 bases left between them. The CDR3 sequence is 16 residues long. CDR1 and CDR2 (germline): LNHDA, SQIVND (reference sequence). CDR3 sequence: CASSIDRGALANEQFF. In DNA, the CDR3 is TGTGCCAGTAGTATAGATCGGGGGGCTTTGGCGAATGAGCAGTTCTTC.

The gene calls are TRBV27 and TRBJ2-1; D not certain. Germline loops: CDR1 MNHEY, CDR2 SMNVEV (reference sequence). CDR3 length: 14 amino acids. Trimming pared 3 bases from V and 7 bases from J, leaving 13 bases between. This CDR3 reads CASSFRASQNEQFF. CDR3 DNA: TGTGCCAGCAGTTTCCGGGCCTCCCAAAATGAGCAGTTCTTC.

The V and J genes are TRBV27 and TRBJ1-5; D call uncertain. The CDR3 extends over 17 amino acids. The germline V and J ends were trimmed by 2 bases and 1 base, with 15 bases remaining between them. Germline values: CDR1 MNHEY, CDR2 SMNVEV (reference sequence). CDR3 amino acids: CASSLNVPWQSNQPQHF. The CDR3 DNA is TGTGCCAGCAGTTTAAATGTACCATGGCAAAGCAATCAGCCCCAGCATTTT.